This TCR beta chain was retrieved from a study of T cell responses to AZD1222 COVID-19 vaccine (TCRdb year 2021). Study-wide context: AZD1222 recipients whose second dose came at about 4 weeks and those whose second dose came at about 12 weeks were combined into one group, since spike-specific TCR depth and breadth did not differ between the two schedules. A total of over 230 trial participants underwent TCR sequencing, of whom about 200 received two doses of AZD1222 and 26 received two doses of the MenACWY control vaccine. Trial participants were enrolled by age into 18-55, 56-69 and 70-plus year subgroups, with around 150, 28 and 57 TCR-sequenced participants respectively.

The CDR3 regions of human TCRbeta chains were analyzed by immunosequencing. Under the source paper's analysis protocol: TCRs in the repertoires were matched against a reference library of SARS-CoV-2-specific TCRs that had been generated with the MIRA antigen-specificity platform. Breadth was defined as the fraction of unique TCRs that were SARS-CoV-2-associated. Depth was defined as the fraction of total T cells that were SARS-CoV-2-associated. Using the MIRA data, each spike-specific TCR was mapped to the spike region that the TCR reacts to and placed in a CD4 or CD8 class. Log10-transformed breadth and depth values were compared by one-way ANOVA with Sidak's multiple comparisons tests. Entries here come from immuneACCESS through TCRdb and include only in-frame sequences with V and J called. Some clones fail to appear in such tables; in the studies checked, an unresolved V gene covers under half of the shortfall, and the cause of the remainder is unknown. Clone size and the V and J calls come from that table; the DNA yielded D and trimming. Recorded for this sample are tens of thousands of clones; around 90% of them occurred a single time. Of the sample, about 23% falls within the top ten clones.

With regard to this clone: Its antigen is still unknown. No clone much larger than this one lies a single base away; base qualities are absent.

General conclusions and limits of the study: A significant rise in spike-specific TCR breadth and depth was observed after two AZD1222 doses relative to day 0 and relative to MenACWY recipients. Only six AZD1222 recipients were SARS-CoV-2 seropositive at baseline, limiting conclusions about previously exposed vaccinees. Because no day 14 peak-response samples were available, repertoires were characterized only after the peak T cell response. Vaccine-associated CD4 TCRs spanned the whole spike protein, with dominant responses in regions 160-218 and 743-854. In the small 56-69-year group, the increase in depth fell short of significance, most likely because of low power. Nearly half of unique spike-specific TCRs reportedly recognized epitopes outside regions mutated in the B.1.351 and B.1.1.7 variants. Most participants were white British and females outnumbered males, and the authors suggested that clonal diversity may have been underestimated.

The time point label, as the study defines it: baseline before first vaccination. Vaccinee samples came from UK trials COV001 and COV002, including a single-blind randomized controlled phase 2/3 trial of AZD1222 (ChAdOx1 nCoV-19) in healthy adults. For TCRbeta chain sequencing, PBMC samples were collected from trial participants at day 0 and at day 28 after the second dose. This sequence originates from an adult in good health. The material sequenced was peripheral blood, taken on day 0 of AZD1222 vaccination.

The CDR3 reads CASSEYLAGTNEKLFF. The base sequence is TGTGCCAGCAGTGAATATCTAGCGGGGACTAATGAAAAACTGTTTTTT. The chain is made from TRBV25-1 and TRBJ1-4, with no D gene named confidently. CDR1 and CDR2 were assigned from the germline V gene as MGHDK and SYGVNS. V gives up 0 bases and J gives up 2 bases, and the segment between their germline ends measures 10 bases. Including cysteine and phenylalanine, the CDR3 has 16 amino acids. CDR3 DNA only is kept here, 48 bases in frame from base 1.